This TCR beta chain was sequenced during a study of cytomegalovirus exposure and HLA in healthy donors. Germline-derived CDR1 and CDR2 are MNHEY and SMNVEV (reference sequence). This CDR3 is built from 13 residues. V dropped 5 bases and J dropped 1 base, with 8 bases sitting between them. In the PCR, 60 Vbeta and 13 Jbeta primers were used. The repertoire was sequenced with immunoSEQ multiplex PCR; TCRdb's copy has only in-frame clones and lacks some. The data show about 160,000 clones, with over 65% seen just once and approximately 4.4% held by the top ten. This clonotype originated in a man aged 18 to 35 in good health and CMV-seropositive. The sample was PBMCs. The V call is TRBV27, the J call TRBJ1-2; TRBD1 might be the D (6 bases). The CDR3 DNA sequence: TGTGCCAGCAGTCCCAGGGGTAACTATGGCTACACCTTC. Residues: CASSPRGNYGYTF.